This T cell receptor (beta chain) was recovered during a study of metastatic and nonmetastatic thyroid tumors. TCRdb re-called the PCR reads via MiXCR. The sample contains about 40,000 clones, approximately 10% of which appear only once. The entire patient cohort was treatment-naive prior to thyroid surgery. This clone came up many times. In germline, CDR1 is WNHNN, CDR2 SYGVQD (reference sequence). J was trimmed by 4 bases and V by 3 bases; bases with no gene match: 7. The length of the CDR3 is 16 residues. The sequencing sample was made of blood. The genes are TRBV10-1 and TRBJ2-1; 9 bases align to TRBD2. The source of this sequence is a female donor with papillary thyroid cancer or a benign thyroid nodule (not recorded which). Some clones in this sample may be carry-over from other donors' samples. DNA for the CDR3: TGCGCCAGCAGTGATATGACTAGCGGAGATTACAATGAGCAGTTCTTC. The encoded protein is CASSDMTSGDYNEQFF.